This TCR beta chain derives from a study of blood T cell repertoires in COVID-19. As for the study in general: Sample material is recorded as cDNA or gDNA derived from T cells, B-cell-depleted T cells, or PBMCs.

Original data processing: The assay estimated nucleated cells by amplifying reference gene primers. The method was immunoSEQ multiplex PCR; TCRdb's version includes in-frame clones alone and lacks a portion of them. V and J calls and clone size are given by that table; D and trimming were obtained from the DNA. The data contain 180,000 or so clones, about 85% of them singletons. This clone was counted a single time. The clonotype originates from a man between 18 and 29 years old with acute or convalescent COVID-19. The specimen sequenced was peripheral blood.

In DNA, the CDR3 is TGTGCCATCAGTGAGTCAGACAGACATCAGCCCCAGCATTTT. Amino acids: CAISESDRHQPQHF. The chain recombines TRBV10-3 with TRBJ1-5; the D gene is possibly TRBD1 (5 bases). This CDR3 spans 14 amino acids. V lost 0 bases, J lost 5 bases, and 8 bases lay in between. CDR1 is ENHRY, CDR2 SYGVKD, per germline.